The 28 T cell receptor beta chains presented below share a single source sample, sequenced in a study of blood T cell repertoires in COVID-19. Clones were read by immunoSEQ multiplex PCR, and TCRdb kept only the in-frame ones, dropping some. The data contain 100,000 to 150,000 clones, 84% of them singletons. The sequenced sample consisted of peripheral blood. These receptors came from a woman aged 30 to 39 who had recovered from COVID-19.

This chain links TRBV30 with TRBJ1-2; D perhaps matches TRBD1 (5 bases). V shed 0 bases and J shed 7 bases, with 12 bases lying between them. The CDR3 has 13 amino acids. Germline-derived CDR1 and CDR2 are GTSNPN and SVGIG (reference sequence). The CDR3 DNA follows: TGTGCCTGGAGTGTACGGCAGGGAGGTGGCTACACCTTC. Protein: CAWSVRQGGGYTF.

CDR3 sequence: CAWISGGASYNYGYTF. The CDR3 region has the DNA TGTGCCTGGATCTCGGGAGGGGCCTCTTATAACTATGGCTACACCTTC. V is TRBV30 and J is TRBJ1-2; TRBD1 might be the D (5 bases). V lost 4 bases, J lost 1 base, and 19 bases lay in between. The CDR3 is made up of 16 amino acids. Germline CDR1 and CDR2: GTSNPN and SVGIG (reference sequence).

V usage is TRBV11-2 and J usage is TRBJ1-6; no reliable D call. CDR3 size: 11 residues. V gave up 4 bases and J gave up 10 bases, with 5 bases separating them. CDR1 SGHAT and CDR2 FQNNGV come from the germline V gene. The CDR3 coding sequence is TGTGCCAGCAGCTCTGGCTCACCCCTCCACTTT. It is translated as CASSSGSPLHF.

This rearrangement joins TRBV2 to TRBJ1-5; D is uncertain. The CDR3 runs to 14 residues. Germline CDR1 is SNHLY and CDR2 is FYNNEI. Deletions cut 2 bases from V and 4 bases from J, with 9 bases between. The CDR3 loop is CASSESGPNQPQHF. The CDR3 region has the DNA TGTGCCAGCAGTGAAAGCGGGCCAAATCAGCCCCAGCATTTT.

This chain connects TRBV30 to TRBJ1-5; D gene uncertain. This CDR3 contains 13 residues. Germline V gives CDR1 GTSNPN, CDR2 SVGIG (reference sequence). V lost 2 bases, J lost 6 bases, and 11 bases lay in between. The CDR3 DNA reads TGTGCCTGGAGTCCTATAACGGGTCAGCCCCAGCATTTT. This encodes CAWSPITGQPQHF.

The chain recombines TRBV19 with TRBJ2-7; 8 positions agree with TRBD1. Germline lookup yields CDR1 LNHDA and CDR2 SQIVND (reference sequence). The V and J ends lost 5 bases and 4 bases, in that order; junction bases with no gene match: 7. The length of the CDR3 is 14 residues. The chain's CDR3 is CASSPGTGIYEQYF. CDR3 bases: TGTGCCAGTAGTCCCGGGACAGGTATTTACGAGCAGTACTTC.

The chain has TRBV29-1 and TRBJ1-1; D might be TRBD1 (5 bases). CDR3 length: 13 residues. Germline loops: CDR1 SQVTM, CDR2 ANQGSEA. V shed 4 bases and J shed 1 base, with 10 bases lying between them. CDR3 in amino acids: CSVAETGNTEAFF. In nucleotides, the CDR3 is TGCAGCGTTGCCGAAACAGGGAACACTGAAGCTTTCTTT.

The rearrangement uses TRBV7-9 and TRBJ2-7; the match to TRBD2 covers 9 bases. J lost 6 bases, V lost 3 bases, and 9 bases had no gene match. CDR3 length: 15 amino acids. From germline, CDR1 is SEHNR and CDR2 FQNEAQ (reference sequence). The CDR3 is CASSFIAGELPEQYF. The DNA of the CDR3 is TGTGCCAGCAGCTTCATAGCGGGAGAACTACCCGAGCAGTACTTC.

The rearrangement uses TRBV5-1 and TRBJ2-3; TRBD1 is a possible D gene (6 bases). The CDR3 runs 15 residues. V lost 1 base, J lost 4 bases, and 13 bases lay in between. Germline lookup yields CDR1 SGHRS and CDR2 YFSETQ. DNA of the CDR3: TGCGCCAGCAGCTTGTACAGGGCGTGGGCAGATACGCAGTATTTT. Translated, it gives CASSLYRAWADTQYF.

The genes are TRBV11-2 and TRBJ2-5; tentatively, D is TRBD2 (5 bases). This CDR3 is built from 14 residues. Trimming shortened V by 1 base and J by 3 bases, and 9 bases separated the two germline ends. CDR1 and CDR2 (germline): SGHAT, FQNNGV. The CDR3 coding sequence is TGTGCCAGCAGCTTAGGCATCGGGGAAGAGACCCAGTACTTC. This translates into CASSLGIGEETQYF.

The V gene is TRBV5-5, the J gene TRBJ2-1, with D maybe TRBD1 (6 bases). V was pared by 4 bases and J by 2 bases, with 13 bases between. Looked up from germline, CDR1 is SGHKS and CDR2 is YYEKEE (reference sequence). This CDR3 spans 15 amino acids. The CDR3 coding sequence is TGTGCCAGCAGCCGAGGGGCAGGGGCCTACAATGAGCAGTTCTTC. Amino acid sequence: CASSRGAGAYNEQFF. Full variable domain (missing parts from reference TRBV5-5 and TRBJ2-1): DAGVTQSPTHLIKTRGQQVTLRCSPISGHKSVSWYQQVLGQGPQFIFQYYEKEERGRGNFPDRFSARQFPNYSSELNVNALLLGDSALYLCASSRGAGAYNEQFFGPGTRLTVL.

Worth noting for this clone: One end of the junction fails to match germline, which may point to a read error. The genes are TRBV12-3 or TRBV12-4 and TRBJ1-3; the D is unclear. This CDR3 is built from 13 residues. CDR3 DNA sequence: TGTGCGAGCAGGCGAGGGTTCGGAAACACCATATATTTT. Its protein product is CASRRGFGNTIYF.

The chain is built from TRBV6-5 and TRBJ1-5; perhaps TRBD1 as D (6 bases). V was pared by 0 bases and J by 6 bases, with 6 bases between. The CDR3 length is 13 residues. Per germline, CDR1 MNHEY and CDR2 SVGAGI. The CDR3 sequence: CASSYSDSQPQHF. CDR3 nucleotides: TGTGCCAGCAGTTACTCGGACAGTCAGCCCCAGCATTTT.

The chain combines TRBV6-4 with TRBJ1-1; 8 nucleotides align to TRBD1. The CDR3 is made up of 13 amino acids. Germline CDR1 reads MRHNA; CDR2 reads SNTAGT. V shed 3 bases, J shed 4 bases, and the junction held 1 base outside the gene matches. CDR3: CASSEDRGTEAFF. CDR3 coding DNA: TGTGCCAGCAGTGAAGACAGGGGCACTGAAGCTTTCTTT.

J is TRBJ2-1 and V is TRBV7-6; D not resolved. V was pared by 1 base and J by 0 bases, with 7 bases between. Germline assignment: CDR1 SGHVS and CDR2 FNYEAQ. CDR3 size: 15 residues. CDR3 sequence (DNA): TGTGCCAGCAGCTTAGTATATAACTCCTACAATGAGCAGTTCTTC. The encoded protein is CASSLVYNSYNEQFF.

V gene TRBV6-5 combines with J gene TRBJ1-1; tentative D call: TRBD1 (5 bases). Germline values: CDR1 MNHEY, CDR2 SVGAGI. CDR3 length: 15 residues. Trimming took off 4 bases at V and 6 bases at J, with 18 bases between the two ends. The CDR3 nucleotides are TGTGCCAGCAGTTCCCAGGGTGAAAGTGGCGCTGAAGCTTTCTTT. The encoded protein is CASSSQGESGAEAFF.

This sequence joins TRBV9 and TRBJ1-5; the D gene is possibly TRBD1 (5 bases). Germline V gene data show CDR1 as SGDLS and CDR2 as YYNGEE. This CDR3 is 14 amino acids long. The V and J ends lost 4 bases and 5 bases respectively, with 13 bases between them. CDR3 coding DNA: TGTGCCAGCAGCTTGCGGGGGGGGGATCAGCCCCAGCATTTT. This gives the protein CASSLRGGDQPQHF.

The chain has TRBV19 and TRBJ2-7; 10 bases match TRBD2. The V gene's germline CDR1 is LNHDA and CDR2 SQIVND (reference sequence). This CDR3 region has 16 residues. The ends lost 4 bases at V and 2 bases at J; junction bases unmatched: 8. The CDR3 DNA follows: TGTGCCAGTAGTACTAGCGGGGGAGGGTCTACCTACGAGCAGTACTTC. This gives the protein CASSTSGGGSTYEQYF.

This clone was observed once. The genes are TRBV3-1 (or the pseudogene TRBV3-2) and TRBJ1-1; TRBD1 matches 7 bases. The CDR3 is 16 amino acids. V lost 4 bases and J lost 1; bases outside the gene matches: 9. Germline CDR1 LGHDT, CDR2 YNNKEL (reference sequence). The CDR3 DNA follows: TGTGCCAGCAGCCCATCACCCCGGGACAGGAACACTGAAGCTTTCTTT. It translates to CASSPSPRDRNTEAFF.

The count of this clone is one. The rearrangement links TRBV3-1 (or the pseudogene TRBV3-2) to TRBJ2-5; TRBD2 matches at 10 bases. With 2 bases clipped from V and 4 bases from J, the junction kept 10 bases outside the gene matches. This CDR3 has 17 amino acids. Germline values: CDR1 LGHDT, CDR2 YNNKEL (reference sequence). For the CDR3, the DNA is TGTGCCAGCAGCCAACCTAGCGGGAGATGGAGGGGAGAGACCCAGTACTTC. This translates into CASSQPSGRWRGETQYF.

The rearrangement links TRBV6-5 to TRBJ2-1; 8 bases agree with TRBD1. Germline values: CDR1 MNHEY, CDR2 SVGAGI. With 4 bases clipped from V and 4 bases from J, the junction kept 3 bases outside the gene matches. The CDR3 consists of 14 residues. The CDR3 sequence: CASSLDRGYNEQFF. DNA for the CDR3: TGTGCCAGCAGTTTAGACAGGGGTTACAATGAGCAGTTCTTC.

The gene calls are TRBV19 and TRBJ2-7; TRBD2 matches at 10 bases. Germline V gives CDR1 LNHDA, CDR2 SQIVND (reference sequence). The CDR3 has 15 residues. The junction had 10 bases not matched to a gene; V was cut back by 5 bases and J by 6 bases. CDR3 nucleotides: TGTGCCAGTAGTCCTCTAGCGGGAGTAAGATCCGAGCAGTACTTC. Its protein is CASSPLAGVRSEQYF.

The V call is TRBV18, the J call TRBJ2-1; possible D gene TRBD2, 6 bases. The ends were cut back, 3 bases at V and 2 bases at J, with 14 bases in the middle. Germline loops: CDR1 KGHSH, CDR2 LQKENI. The CDR3 has 16 residues. As DNA, the CDR3 is TGTGCCAGCTCACCCCCTAATAGCGGTACCTACAATGAGCAGTTCTTC. Translation gives CASSPPNSGTYNEQFF.

The chain recombines TRBV5-1 with TRBJ2-3; maybe TRBD1 (6 bases). Germline CDR1 SGHRS, CDR2 YFSETQ. Trimming took off 4 bases at V and 0 bases at J, with 9 bases between the two ends. The CDR3 runs to 14 residues. For the CDR3, the DNA is TGCGCCAGCAGCGAGGGGGATAGCACAGATACGCAGTATTTT. Residues: CASSEGDSTDTQYF.

The chain combines TRBV12-3 or TRBV12-4 with TRBJ2-5; D uncertain. V dropped 7 bases and J dropped 2 bases, with 11 bases sitting between them. CDR3 length equals 13 residues. The DNA for the CDR3 is TGTGCCAGCATTATGAGCCCGCAAGAGACCCAGTACTTC. Translating gives CASIMSPQETQYF.

This chain joins TRBV5-6 and TRBJ2-7, with no clear D. The CDR3 length is 14 residues. The germline V and J ends were trimmed by 4 bases and 0 bases, with 11 bases remaining between them. CDR1 SGHDT and CDR2 YYEEEE come from the germline V gene. CDR3 sequence reads: CASSPMVSSYEQYF. In nucleotides, the CDR3 is TGTGCCAGCAGCCCTATGGTGAGCTCCTACGAGCAGTACTTC.

The rearrangement joins TRBV11-2 to TRBJ2-5, with D possibly TRBD2 on 7 matching bases. This CDR3 comprises 18 residues. The germline V and J ends were trimmed by 1 base and 2 bases, with 20 bases remaining between them. Germline CDR1 reads SGHAT; CDR2 reads FQNNGV. The CDR3 here is CASSLVWSSSGTQETQYF. As DNA, the CDR3 is TGTGCCAGCAGCTTAGTTTGGTCCAGCAGCGGGACACAAGAGACCCAGTACTTC.

The chain has TRBV29-1 and TRBJ1-2, with D possibly being TRBD1 (5 bases). V lost 2 bases and J 8 bases, leaving 12 bases between the germline ends. The CDR3 is made up of 12 amino acids. The V gene's germline CDR1 is SQVTM and CDR2 ANQGSEA. The CDR3 spells CSVERGGLGYTF. The CDR3 DNA sequence: TGCAGCGTTGAAAGGGGCGGCCTGGGCTACACCTTC.